Presented here are 17 T cell receptor beta chains from one specimen sequenced in a study of T cell changes during pregnancy in multiple sclerosis. TCRdb's copy holds only in-frame clones and misses some; the assay was immunoSEQ multiplex PCR. Of more than 75,000 clones listed, about 93% are singletons. The sequencing used peripheral blood, collected in the first trimester of pregnancy. These receptors came from a female donor with multiple sclerosis, enrolled in a pregnancy study.

V is TRBV9 and J is TRBJ2-2; 10 bases line up with TRBD1. Germline trimming cut 2 bases from V and 0 bases from J; bases unmatched to any gene: 1. The CDR3 extends over 16 amino acids. CDR1 is SGDLS and CDR2 is YYNGEE in the germline V gene. The CDR3 bases are TGTGCCAGCAGCGTCGGGACAGGGGCGAACACCGGGGAGCTGTTTTTT. It is translated as CASSVGTGANTGELFF.

The chain uses TRBV29-1 and TRBJ2-1; 11 bases are a match to TRBD1. The CDR3 has 14 amino acids. The germline gives CDR1 SQVTM, CDR2 ANQGSEA. V was clipped by 3 bases and J by 7 bases; unmatched bases: 5. CDR3 amino acids: CSVDRTGGENEQFF. DNA for the CDR3: TGCAGCGTTGATAGGACAGGGGGCGAGAATGAGCAGTTCTTC.

The rearrangement uses TRBV9 and TRBJ1-3; 9 nucleotides align to TRBD1. Germline V lookup: CDR1 SGDLS, CDR2 YYNGEE. Losses at the gene ends were 4 bases for V and 2 bases for J; bases not matched to a gene: 1. This CDR3 has 14 residues. CDR3 DNA: TGTGCCAGCAGCACAGGGGGCGCTGGAAACACCATATATTTT. Protein: CASSTGGAGNTIYF.

The CDR3, as DNA: TGTGCCAGCAGTTGGGGACAGGAGCGGGGGGAGGATACGCAGTATTTT. Its protein is CASSWGQERGEDTQYF. The rearrangement links TRBV6-6 to TRBJ2-3; TRBD2 might be the D (9 bases). V was shortened by 4 bases and J by 6 bases, with 20 bases between the two germline ends. Germline V gene lookup returns CDR1 MNHNY and CDR2 SVGAGI (reference sequence). The CDR3 covers 16 residues.

DNA for the CDR3: TGTGCCAGTAGGCCCCTCACTAGCGTGTCGTCCGGGGAGCTGTTTTTT. It yields the protein CASRPLTSVSSGELFF. The chain links TRBV19 to TRBJ2-2; 7 bases fit TRBD2. The V segment lost 6 bases and the J segment 6 bases; nucleotides outside the gene matches: 13. There are 16 residues in the CDR3. CDR1 is LNHDA, CDR2 SQIVND, per germline (reference sequence).

The rearrangement uses TRBV11-2 and TRBJ2-7, with TRBD1 as a possible D gene (5 bases). Germline CDR1 SGHAT, CDR2 FQNNGV. The CDR3 is 14 amino acids. With 3 bases removed from V and 4 bases from J, the gap between germline ends came to 13 bases. The CDR3 DNA reads as TGTGCCAGCAGCTTCGACAGCCGGTCGTACGAGCAGTACTTC. It encodes CASSFDSRSYEQYF.

This clone was seen once. The V gene is TRBV11-3, the J gene TRBJ2-3; D is perhaps TRBD2 (6 bases). The CDR3 has 14 amino acids. Germline CDR1 and CDR2: SGHNT and YENEEA. V was shortened by 1 base and J by 9 bases, with 14 bases between the two germline ends. The CDR3 protein is CASSLGLEGGTQYF. In nucleotides, the CDR3 is TGTGCCAGCAGCTTAGGGCTGGAGGGCGGGACGCAGTATTTT. Together with reference TRBV11-3 and TRBJ2-3, the CDR3 gives the full variable domain: EAGVVQSPRYKIIEKKQPVAFWCNPISGHNTLYWYLQNLGQGPELLIRYENEEAVDDSQLPKDRFSAERLKGVDSTLKIQPAELGDSAVYLCASSLGLEGGTQYFGPGTRLTVL.

The chain employs TRBV13 and TRBJ2-7, with 7 bases lining up with TRBD1. This CDR3 comprises 13 residues. Losses at the gene ends were 5 bases for V and 3 bases for J; bases not matched to a gene: 4. In germline, CDR1 is PRHDT, CDR2 FYEKMQ (reference sequence). The CDR3 here is CASSRRDSYEQYF. The CDR3 region has the DNA TGTGCCAGCAGCCGCCGGGACAGCTACGAGCAGTACTTC.

The genes are TRBV6-6 and TRBJ1-1; weak D call: TRBD1 (6 bases). The CDR3 length is 14 residues. The V gene's germline CDR1 is MNHNY and CDR2 SVGAGI (reference sequence). The V gene lost 6 bases and the J gene lost 1 base, with 12 bases spanning the gap. The CDR3 loop is CASSRTAGNTEAFF. CDR3 sequence (DNA): TGTGCCAGCAGCCGGACAGCAGGGAACACTGAAGCTTTCTTT.

On this clone itself: Compared with germline, one end of the junction differs, possibly owing to a read error. The chain employs TRBV29-1 and TRBJ1-2, with 8 bases matching TRBD1. This CDR3 is built from 15 residues. Germline values: CDR1 SQVTM, CDR2 ANQGSEA. CDR3 in DNA: TGCAGCGTTGACCCCATGGACAGGGCGTTCTATGGCCACACCTTC. Residues: CSVDPMDRAFYGHTF. The variable domain in full, with the rest retrieved from reference TRBV29-1 and TRBJ1-2, is SAVISQKPSRDICQRGTSLTIQCQVDSQVTMMFWYRQQPGQSLTLIATANQGSEATYESGFVIDKFPISRPNLTFSTLTVSNMSPEDSSIYLCSVDPMDRAFYGHTFGSGTRLTVV.

The genes are TRBV29-1 and TRBJ1-2; D is unclear. Trimming removed 6 bases at V and 0 bases at J, with 8 bases between. The CDR3 is made up of 12 amino acids. CDR1 is SQVTM and CDR2 is ANQGSEA in the germline V gene. The CDR3 here is CSVESTNYGYTF. In DNA, the CDR3 is TGCAGCGTGGAGAGTACTAACTATGGCTACACCTTC.

This rearrangement joins TRBV5-1 to TRBJ2-7; 11 bases map to TRBD2. This CDR3 has 15 amino acids. Germline trimming cut 4 bases from V and 1 base from J; bases unmatched to any gene: 4. Germline V gives CDR1 SGHRS, CDR2 YFSETQ. The CDR3 loop is CASSKLAGASYEQYF. The CDR3 bases are TGCGCCAGCAGCAAACTAGCGGGGGCATCCTACGAGCAGTACTTC.

Details on this clone: No conserved phenylalanine or tryptophan is present at the end of the CDR3, so a read error is the likely explanation. The DNA is omitted, as the CDR3 cannot be located on it reliably, and the CDR3 follows TCRdb's listing. The chain links TRBV12-5 to TRBJ1-2; the table's D call of TRBD1 was not tested on the DNA. The CDR3 extends over 10 residues, inclusive of both ends. Germline V gene data show CDR1 as LGHNT and CDR2 as FRNRAP. This chain's CDR3 is CASGLEGQDA.

The chain couples TRBV30 to TRBJ2-4; perhaps TRBD2 as D (6 bases). V lost 3 bases and J lost 11, with 14 bases in between. The CDR3 is 12 residues long. Germline CDR1 is GTSNPN and CDR2 is SVGIG (reference sequence). This chain's CDR3 is CAWSPAGGVQYF. CDR3 coding DNA: TGTGCCTGGAGCCCTGCCGGGGGAGTTCAGTACTTC.

The V call is TRBV6-1, the J call TRBJ2-7, with D tentatively TRBD1 (5 bases). The CDR3 is 15 residues long. In germline, CDR1 is MNHNS, CDR2 SASEGT. With 3 bases removed from V and 1 base from J, the gap between germline ends came to 13 bases. CDR3 DNA: TGTGCCAGCAGTGAGTTATGGGGCAGATCCTACGAGCAGTACTTC. Amino acids: CASSELWGRSYEQYF.

V usage is TRBV27 and J usage is TRBJ2-7; 9 bases map to TRBD1. Germline CDR1 is MNHEY and CDR2 is SMNVEV (reference sequence). V dropped 5 bases and J dropped 9; count of bases not matched to a gene: 14. The CDR3 has 15 amino acids. CDR3 residues: CASSTSRDRATWQYF. Written as DNA, the CDR3 is TGTGCCAGCAGTACAAGCCGGGACAGGGCTACCTGGCAGTACTTC.

The chain uses TRBV28 and TRBJ2-1; D not resolved. This CDR3 has 18 residues. Germline V gene lookup returns CDR1 MDHEN and CDR2 SYDVKM. Trimming cost V 5 bases and J 0 bases, with 20 bases left between them. CDR3: CASSPPRSVPSSYNEQFF. The CDR3 DNA reads TGTGCCAGCAGTCCCCCCCGAAGCGTTCCAAGCTCCTACAATGAGCAGTTCTTC.